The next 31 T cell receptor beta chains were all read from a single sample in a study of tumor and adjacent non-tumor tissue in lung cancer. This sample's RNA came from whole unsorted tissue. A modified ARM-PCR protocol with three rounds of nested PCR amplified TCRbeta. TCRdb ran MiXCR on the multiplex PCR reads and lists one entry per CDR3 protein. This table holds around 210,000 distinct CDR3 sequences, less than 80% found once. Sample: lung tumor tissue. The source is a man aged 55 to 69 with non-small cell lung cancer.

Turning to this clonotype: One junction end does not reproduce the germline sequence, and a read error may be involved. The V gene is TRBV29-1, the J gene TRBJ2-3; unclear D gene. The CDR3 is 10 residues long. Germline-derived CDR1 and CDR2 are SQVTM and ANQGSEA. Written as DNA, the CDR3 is TGCACCGTTAACACAGATACACAGTATTTT. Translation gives CTVNTDTQYF.

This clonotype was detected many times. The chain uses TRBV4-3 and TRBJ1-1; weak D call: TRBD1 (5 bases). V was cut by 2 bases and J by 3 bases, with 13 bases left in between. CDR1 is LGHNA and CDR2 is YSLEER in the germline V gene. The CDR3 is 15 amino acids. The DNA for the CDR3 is TGCGCCAGCAGCCAATCGATAAGGGGTGACACTGAAGCTTTCTTT. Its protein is CASSQSIRGDTEAFF.

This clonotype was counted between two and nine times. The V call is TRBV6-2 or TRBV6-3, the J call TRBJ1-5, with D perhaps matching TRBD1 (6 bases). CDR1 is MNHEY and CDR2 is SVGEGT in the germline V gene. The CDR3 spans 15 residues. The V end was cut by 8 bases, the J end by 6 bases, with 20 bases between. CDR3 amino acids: CASGPIGQGSQPQHF. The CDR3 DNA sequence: TGTGCCAGCGGCCCCATCGGGCAGGGGAGTCAGCCCCAGCATTTT.

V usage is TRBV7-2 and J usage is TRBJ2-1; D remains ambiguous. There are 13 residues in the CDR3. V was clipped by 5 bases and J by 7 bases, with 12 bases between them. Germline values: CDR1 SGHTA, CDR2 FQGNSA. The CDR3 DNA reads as TGTGCCAGCAGCCCTAGGGTGGGGAATGAGCAGTTCTTC. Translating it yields CASSPRVGNEQFF.

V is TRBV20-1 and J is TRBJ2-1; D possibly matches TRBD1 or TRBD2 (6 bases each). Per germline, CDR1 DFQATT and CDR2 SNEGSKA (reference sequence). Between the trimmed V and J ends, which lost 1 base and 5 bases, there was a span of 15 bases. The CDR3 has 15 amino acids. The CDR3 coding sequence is TGCAGTGCTAGAGGTAGCACGGGGGCCCACAATGAGCAGTTCTTC. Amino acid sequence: CSARGSTGAHNEQFF.

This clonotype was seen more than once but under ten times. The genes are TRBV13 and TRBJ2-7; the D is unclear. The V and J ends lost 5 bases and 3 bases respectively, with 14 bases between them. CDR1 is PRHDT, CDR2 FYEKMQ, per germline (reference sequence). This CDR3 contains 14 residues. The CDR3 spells CASSTHQERYEQYF. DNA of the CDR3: TGTGCCAGCAGCACCCACCAGGAACGCTACGAGCAGTACTTC.

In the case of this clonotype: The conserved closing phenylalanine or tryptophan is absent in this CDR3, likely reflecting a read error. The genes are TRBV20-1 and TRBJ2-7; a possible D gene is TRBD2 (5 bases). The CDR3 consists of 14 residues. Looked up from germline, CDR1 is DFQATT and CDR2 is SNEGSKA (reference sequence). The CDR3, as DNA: TGCAATGCTGGCATGACGGGGAAGTCCTACAAGCAGTACATC. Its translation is CNAGMTGKSYKQYI.

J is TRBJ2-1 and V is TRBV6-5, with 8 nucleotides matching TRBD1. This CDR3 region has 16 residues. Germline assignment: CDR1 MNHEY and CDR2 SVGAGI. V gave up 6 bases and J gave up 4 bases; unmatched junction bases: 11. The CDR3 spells CASRGSQGAEYNEQFF. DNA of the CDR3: TGTGCCAGCAGGGGAAGCCAGGGGGCAGAGTACAATGAGCAGTTCTTC.

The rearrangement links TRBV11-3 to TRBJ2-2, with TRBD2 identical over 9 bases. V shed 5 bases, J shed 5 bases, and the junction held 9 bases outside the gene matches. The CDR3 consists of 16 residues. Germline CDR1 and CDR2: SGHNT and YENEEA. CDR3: CASSRTSETGTGELFF. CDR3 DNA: TGTGCCAGCAGCCGGACTAGCGAGACAGGGACCGGGGAGCTGTTTTTT. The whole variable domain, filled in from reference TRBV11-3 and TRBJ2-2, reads EAGVVQSPRYKIIEKKQPVAFWCNPISGHNTLYWYLQNLGQGPELLIRYENEEAVDDSQLPKDRFSAERLKGVDSTLKIQPAELGDSAVYLCASSRTSETGTGELFFGEGSRLTVL.

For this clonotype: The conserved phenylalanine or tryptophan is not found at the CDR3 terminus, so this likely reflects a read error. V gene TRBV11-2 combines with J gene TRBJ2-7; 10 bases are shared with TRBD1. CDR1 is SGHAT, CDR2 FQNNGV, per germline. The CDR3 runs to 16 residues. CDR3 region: CAISLMPGQGPYEQYL. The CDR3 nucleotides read TGTGCCATCAGCCTTATGCCGGGACAGGGGCCCTACGAGCAGTACCTC.

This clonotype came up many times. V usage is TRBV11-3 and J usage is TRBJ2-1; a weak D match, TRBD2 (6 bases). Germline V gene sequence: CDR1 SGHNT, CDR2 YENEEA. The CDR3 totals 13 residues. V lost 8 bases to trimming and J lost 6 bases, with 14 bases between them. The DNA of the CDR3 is TGTGCCAGCTCCCGGGACTTTCGCAATGAGCAGTTCTTC. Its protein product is CASSRDFRNEQFF.

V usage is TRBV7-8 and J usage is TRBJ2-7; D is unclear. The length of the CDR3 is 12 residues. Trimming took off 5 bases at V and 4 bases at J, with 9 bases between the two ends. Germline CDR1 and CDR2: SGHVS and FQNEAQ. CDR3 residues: CASSRRVYEQYF. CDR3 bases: TGTGCCAGCAGCCGTCGTGTATACGAGCAGTACTTC.

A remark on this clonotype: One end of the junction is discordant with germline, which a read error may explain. The CDR3, as DNA: TGCAGTGCTAGAGATGTAAGACAGGGGACGAATCTGCCCCAGCATTTT. Its translation is CSARDVRQGTNLPQHF. The rearrangement joins TRBV20-1 to TRBJ1-5, with 8 bases that match TRBD1. CDR1 DFQATT and CDR2 SNEGSKA come from the germline V gene (reference sequence). The CDR3 is made up of 16 amino acids.

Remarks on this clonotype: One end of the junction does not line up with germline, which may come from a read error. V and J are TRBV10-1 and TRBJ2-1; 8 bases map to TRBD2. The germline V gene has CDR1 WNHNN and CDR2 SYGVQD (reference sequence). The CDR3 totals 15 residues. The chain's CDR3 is CVSSLFSGKGDEQFF. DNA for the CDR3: TGCGTCAGCAGCTTGTTTAGCGGGAAGGGCGATGAGCAGTTCTTC.

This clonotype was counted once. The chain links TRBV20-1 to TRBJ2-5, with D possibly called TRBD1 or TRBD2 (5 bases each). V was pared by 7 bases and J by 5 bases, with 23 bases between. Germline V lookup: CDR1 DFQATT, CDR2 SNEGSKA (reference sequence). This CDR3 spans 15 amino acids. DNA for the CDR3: TGCAGTGTCTACACCCGGGACGCCTCGCTGGAGACCCAGTACTTC. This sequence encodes CSVYTRDASLETQYF.

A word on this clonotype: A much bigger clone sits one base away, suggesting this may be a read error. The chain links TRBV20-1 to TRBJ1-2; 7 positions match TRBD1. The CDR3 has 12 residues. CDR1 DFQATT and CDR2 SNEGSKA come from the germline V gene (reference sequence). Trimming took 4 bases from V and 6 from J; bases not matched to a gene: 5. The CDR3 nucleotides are TGCAGTGCTACGGACAGGATTCATGGCTACACCTTC. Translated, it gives CSATDRIHGYTF.

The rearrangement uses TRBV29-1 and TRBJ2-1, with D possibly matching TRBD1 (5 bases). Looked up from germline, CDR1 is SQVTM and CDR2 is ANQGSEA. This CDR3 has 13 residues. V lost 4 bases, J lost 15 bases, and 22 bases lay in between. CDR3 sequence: CSVGFGQYNERFF. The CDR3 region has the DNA TGCAGCGTTGGTTTTGGACAATACAATGAACGGTTCTTC.

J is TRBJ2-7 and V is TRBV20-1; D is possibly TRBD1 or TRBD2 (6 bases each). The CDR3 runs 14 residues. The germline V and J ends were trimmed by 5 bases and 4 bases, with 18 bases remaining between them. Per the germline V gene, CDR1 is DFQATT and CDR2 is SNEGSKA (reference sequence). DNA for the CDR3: TGCAGTGCTTATACCGGGATAGGGGGGTACGAGCAGTACTTC. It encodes CSAYTGIGGYEQYF.

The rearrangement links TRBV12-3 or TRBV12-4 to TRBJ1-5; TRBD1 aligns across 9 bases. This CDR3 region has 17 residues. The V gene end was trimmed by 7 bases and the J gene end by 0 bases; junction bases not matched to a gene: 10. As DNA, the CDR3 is TGTGCCAGCACTACAGGGGGCACCTTCTATAGCAATCAGCCCCAGCATTTT. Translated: CASTTGGTFYSNQPQHF.

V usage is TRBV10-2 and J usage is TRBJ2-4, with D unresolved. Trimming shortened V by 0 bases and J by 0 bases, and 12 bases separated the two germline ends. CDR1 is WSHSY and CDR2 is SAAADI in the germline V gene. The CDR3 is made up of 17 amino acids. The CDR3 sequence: CASSESKAPIAKNIQYF. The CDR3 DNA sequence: TGCGCCAGCAGTGAGTCGAAGGCGCCGATAGCCAAAAACATTCAGTACTTC.

Here the CDR3 reads CSAIANGLAGPPNEQFF. For the CDR3, the DNA is TGCAGTGCTATAGCTAACGGACTAGCGGGACCCCCTAATGAGCAGTTCTTC. The rearrangement uses TRBV20-1 and TRBJ2-1; 12 bases are a match to TRBD2. Trimming at V came to 4 bases and at J to 7 bases, leaving 14 bases not matched to a gene. CDR1 and CDR2 (germline): DFQATT, SNEGSKA (reference sequence). This CDR3 has 17 amino acids.

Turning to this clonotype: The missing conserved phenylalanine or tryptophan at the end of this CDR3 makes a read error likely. The CDR3 sequence is CASSRSGTFFSNYVYTL. CDR3 coding DNA: TGCGCCAGCAGTCGCTCCGGGACGTTTTTCTCTAACTATGTCTACACCCTC. V gene TRBV4-3 combines with J gene TRBJ1-2; maybe TRBD1 (5 bases). The CDR3 totals 17 residues. Germline CDR1 is LGHNA and CDR2 is YSLEER.

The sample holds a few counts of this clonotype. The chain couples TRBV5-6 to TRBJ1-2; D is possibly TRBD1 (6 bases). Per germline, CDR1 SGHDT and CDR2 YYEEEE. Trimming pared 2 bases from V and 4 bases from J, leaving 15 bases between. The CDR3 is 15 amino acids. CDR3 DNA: TGTGCCAGCAGCTTTGGGGGCCCCGGCCTCTATGGCTACACCTTC. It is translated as CASSFGGPGLYGYTF.

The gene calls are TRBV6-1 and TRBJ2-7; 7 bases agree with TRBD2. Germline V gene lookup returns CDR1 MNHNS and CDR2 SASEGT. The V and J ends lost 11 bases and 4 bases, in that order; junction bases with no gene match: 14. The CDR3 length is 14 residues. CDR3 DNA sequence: TGTGCCTGCGGGGGACCGATGAAAGGATACGAGCAGTACTTC. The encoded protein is CACGGPMKGYEQYF.

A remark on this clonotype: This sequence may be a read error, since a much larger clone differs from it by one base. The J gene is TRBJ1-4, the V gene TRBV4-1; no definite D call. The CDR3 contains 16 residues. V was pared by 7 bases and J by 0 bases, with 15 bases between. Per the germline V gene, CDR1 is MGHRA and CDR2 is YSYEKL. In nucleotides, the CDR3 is TGCGCCAGCAACCCAGCTCCATTTGCAACTAATGAAAAACTGTTTTTT. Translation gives CASNPAPFATNEKLFF.

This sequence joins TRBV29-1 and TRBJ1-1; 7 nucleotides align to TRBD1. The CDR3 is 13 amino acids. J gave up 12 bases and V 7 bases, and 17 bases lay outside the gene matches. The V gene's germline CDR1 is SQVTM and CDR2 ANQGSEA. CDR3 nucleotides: TGCAGCGCCGGCGAAACAGGGGTCGGCGAAACTTTCTTT. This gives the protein CSAGETGVGETFF.

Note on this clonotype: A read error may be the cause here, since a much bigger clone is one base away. The CDR3 protein is CASTGSPGPNYGYTF. The DNA for the CDR3 is TGTGCCAGCACCGGAAGTCCCGGGCCCAACTATGGCTACACCTTC. The V gene is TRBV6-1, the J gene TRBJ1-2; D gene unclear. Germline loops: CDR1 MNHNS, CDR2 SASEGT. There are 15 residues in the CDR3. V was cut by 7 bases and J by 2 bases, with 17 bases left in between.

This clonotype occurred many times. The chain's CDR3 is CATSDLNIQYF. DNA for the CDR3: TGTGCCACCAGTGATTTAAACATTCAGTACTTC. V and J are TRBV24-1 and TRBJ2-4, with D unclear. The CDR3 has 11 residues. Germline V gene lookup returns CDR1 KGHDR and CDR2 SFDVKD. With 1 base removed from V and 6 bases from J, the gap between germline ends came to 0 bases.

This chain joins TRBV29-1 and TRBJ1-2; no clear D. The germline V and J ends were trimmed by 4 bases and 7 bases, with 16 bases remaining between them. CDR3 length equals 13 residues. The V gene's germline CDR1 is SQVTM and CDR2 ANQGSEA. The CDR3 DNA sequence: TGCAGCGTTGTCGAAACAACCTATGGTGGCTACACCTTC. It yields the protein CSVVETTYGGYTF.

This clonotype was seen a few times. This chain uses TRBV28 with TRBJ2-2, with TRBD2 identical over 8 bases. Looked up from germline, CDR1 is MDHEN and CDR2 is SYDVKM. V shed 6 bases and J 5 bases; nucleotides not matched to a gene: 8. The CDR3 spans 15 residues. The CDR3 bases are TGTGCCAGCAGCACCTTACGGGGGGGGACCGGGGAGCTGTTTTTT. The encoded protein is CASSTLRGGTGELFF.

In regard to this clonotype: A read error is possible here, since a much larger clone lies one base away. The CDR3 region has the DNA TGCAGTGGTAGAGATAACCGGGCCAATGAAAAACTGTTTTTT. It codes for CSGRDNRANEKLFF. J is TRBJ1-4 and V is TRBV20-1; D not certain. This CDR3 has 14 amino acids. Germline CDR1 DFQATT, CDR2 SNEGSKA (reference sequence).